A selection of T cell receptor beta chains follows, all from one sample in a study of siplizumab effects on memory and regulatory T cells. Profiled with immunoSEQ multiplex PCR; TCRdb holds only in-frame clones, not every one. The repertoire holds around 100,000 clones, with 92% as singletons. The source material was Tregs sorted from blood. All receptors derive from a human donor in good health. CDR3s leave out the opening cysteine and the closing phenylalanine or tryptophan. Expanded clones get a size class; other rows say once, few or many, or leave the size out.

>.|TRBJ1-1|TRBV19
ASSISLNTEAF
>.|TRBJ1-2|TRBV27
ASSSLKGTLIYGYT
>.|TRBJ2-7|TRBV7-2
ASSLPFYEQY
>.|TRBJ2-1|TRBV15
ATSSSEGRGSYNEQF
>.|TRBJ2-2|TRBV25-1
ASSEYSRGGNTGELF
>.|TRBJ1-2|TRBV14
ASSQVRGRASGYT
>.|TRBJ1-4|TRBV19
ASANGGGEKLF
>.|TRBJ2-7|TRBV9
ASSISPSNEQY
>.|TRBJ1-1|TRBV28
ASSTAQILVYPEAF
>once|TRBJ2-3|TRBV7-2
ASSSHTDTQY
>.|TRBJ2-7|TRBV15
ATSREQGIYEQY
>.|TRBJ1-4|TRBV5-1
ASSSLTAHEKLF
>once|TRBJ2-7|TRBV5-5
ASSLVGTGHYEQY
>.|TRBJ1-1|TRBV23-1
ASSQSGTGGPEAF
>.|TRBJ1-2|TRBV29-1
SVGTGTYGYT
>.|TRBJ1-4|TRBV29-1
SVVAANEKLF
>.|TRBJ2-7|TRBV5-6
ASSLVSAYEQY
>once|TRBJ1-3|TRBV10-3
AIKPDRGPSGNTIY
>.|TRBJ2-1|TRBV7-8
ASKPPGTGTNEQF
>.|TRBJ2-1|TRBV18
ASSFSYNEQF
>.|TRBJ2-7|TRBV28
ASVTFGTGSYEQY
>few|TRBJ2-5|TRBV7-9
ASSLAETQY
>.|TRBJ2-7|TRBV30
ASLRGLATSYEQY
>.|TRBJ1-3|TRBV23-1
ASSPCRQTGCTIY
>.|TRBJ2-4|TRBV7-3
ASSLGPNSENIQY
>.|TRBJ1-2|TRBV10-3
AISEGGDGYGYT
>.|TRBJ2-7|TRBV29-1
SVLAASGTGEQY
>.|TRBJ1-5|TRBV5-8
ASSSGPTRGQPQH
>.|TRBJ2-5|TRBV19
ASSSQKRGTQY
>.|TRBJ1-1|TRBV30
AWSLLDLNTAAF
>.|TRBJ2-7|TRBV5-1
ASSTGLLSYEQY
>.|TRBJ2-7|TRBV30
AWSASPTYEQY
>.|TRBJ1-2|TRBV7-9
ASSSNAQANYGYT
>once|TRBJ2-7|TRBV29-1
SVTISGRSSYEQY
>.|TRBJ2-7|TRBV5-1
ASRDVPSYEQY
>.|TRBJ1-2|TRBV10-1
ASSESYRGGGYT